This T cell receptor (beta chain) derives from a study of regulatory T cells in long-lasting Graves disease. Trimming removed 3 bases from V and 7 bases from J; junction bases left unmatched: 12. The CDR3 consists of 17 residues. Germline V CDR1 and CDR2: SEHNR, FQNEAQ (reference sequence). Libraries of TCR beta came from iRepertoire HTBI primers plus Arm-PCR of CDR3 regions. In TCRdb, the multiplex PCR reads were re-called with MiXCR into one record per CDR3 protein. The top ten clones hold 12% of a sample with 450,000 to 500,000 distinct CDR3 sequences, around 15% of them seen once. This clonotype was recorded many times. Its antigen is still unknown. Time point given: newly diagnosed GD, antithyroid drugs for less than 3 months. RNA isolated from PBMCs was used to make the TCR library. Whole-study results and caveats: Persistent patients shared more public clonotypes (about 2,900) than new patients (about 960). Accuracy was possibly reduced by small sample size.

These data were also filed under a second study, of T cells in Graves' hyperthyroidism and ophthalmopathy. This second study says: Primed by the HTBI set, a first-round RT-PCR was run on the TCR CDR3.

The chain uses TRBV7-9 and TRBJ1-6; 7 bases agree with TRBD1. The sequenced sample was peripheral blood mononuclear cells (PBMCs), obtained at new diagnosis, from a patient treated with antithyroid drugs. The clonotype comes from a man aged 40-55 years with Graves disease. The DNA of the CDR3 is TGTGCCAGCAGCTTCCTTACAGGGGCTCTACGAAATTCACCCCTCCACTTT. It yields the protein CASSFLTGALRNSPLHF.